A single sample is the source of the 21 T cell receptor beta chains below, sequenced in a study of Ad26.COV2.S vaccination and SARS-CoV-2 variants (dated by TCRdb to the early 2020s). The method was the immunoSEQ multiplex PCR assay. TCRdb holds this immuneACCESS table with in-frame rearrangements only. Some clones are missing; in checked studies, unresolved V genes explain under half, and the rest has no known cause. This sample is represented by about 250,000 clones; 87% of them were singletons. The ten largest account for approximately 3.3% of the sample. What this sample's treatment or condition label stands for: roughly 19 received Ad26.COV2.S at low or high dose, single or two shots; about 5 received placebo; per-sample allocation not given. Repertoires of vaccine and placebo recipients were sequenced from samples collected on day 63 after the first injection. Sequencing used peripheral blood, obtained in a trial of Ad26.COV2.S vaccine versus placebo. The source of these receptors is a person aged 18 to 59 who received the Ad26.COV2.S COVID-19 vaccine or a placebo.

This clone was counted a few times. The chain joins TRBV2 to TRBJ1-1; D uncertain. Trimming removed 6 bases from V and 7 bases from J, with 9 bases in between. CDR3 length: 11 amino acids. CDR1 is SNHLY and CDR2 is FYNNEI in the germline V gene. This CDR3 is CASRLASEAFF. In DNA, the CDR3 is TGTGCCAGCAGGCTGGCGAGTGAAGCTTTCTTT.

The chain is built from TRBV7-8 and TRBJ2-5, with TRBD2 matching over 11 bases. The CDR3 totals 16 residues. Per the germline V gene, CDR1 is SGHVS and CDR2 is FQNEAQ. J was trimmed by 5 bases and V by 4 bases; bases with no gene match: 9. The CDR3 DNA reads TGTGCCAGCAGCTCATCACTAGCGGGGGCGGGGGAGACCCAGTACTTC. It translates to CASSSSLAGAGETQYF. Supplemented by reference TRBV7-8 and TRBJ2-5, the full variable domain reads GAGVSQSPRYKVAKRGQDVALRCDPISGHVSLFWYQQALGQGPEFLTYFQNEAQLDKSGLPSDRFFAERPEGSVSTLKIQRTQQEDSAVYLCASSSSLAGAGETQYFGPGTRLLVL.

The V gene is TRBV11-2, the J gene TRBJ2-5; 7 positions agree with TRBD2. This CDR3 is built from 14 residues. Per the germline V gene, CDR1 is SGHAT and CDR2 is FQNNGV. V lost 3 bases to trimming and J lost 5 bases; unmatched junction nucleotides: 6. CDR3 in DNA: TGTGCCAGCAGCTTTTCGGACGGGGGGGAGACCCAGTACTTC. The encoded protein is CASSFSDGGETQYF.

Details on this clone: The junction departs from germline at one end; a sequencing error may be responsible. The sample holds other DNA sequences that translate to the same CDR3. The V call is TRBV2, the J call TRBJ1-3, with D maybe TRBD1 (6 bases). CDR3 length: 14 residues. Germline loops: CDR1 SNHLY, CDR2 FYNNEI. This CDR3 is CASRDRSGAATIYF. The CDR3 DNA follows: TGTGCTAGCAGAGACCGGTCAGGGGCGGCCACCATATATTTT. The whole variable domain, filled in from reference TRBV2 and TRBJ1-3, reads EPEVTQTPSHQVTQMGQEVILRCVPISNHLYFYWYRQILGQKVEFLVSFYNNEISEKSEIFDDQFSVERPDGSNFTLKIRSTKLEDSAMYFCASRDRSGAATIYFGEGSWLTVV.

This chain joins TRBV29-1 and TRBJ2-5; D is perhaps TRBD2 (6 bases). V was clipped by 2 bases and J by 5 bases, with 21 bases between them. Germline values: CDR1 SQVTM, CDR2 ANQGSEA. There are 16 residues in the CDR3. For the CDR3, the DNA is TGCAGCGTTGAAACTCGGGGGTGGATAGAGGTGGAGACCCAGTACTTC. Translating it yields CSVETRGWIEVETQYF.

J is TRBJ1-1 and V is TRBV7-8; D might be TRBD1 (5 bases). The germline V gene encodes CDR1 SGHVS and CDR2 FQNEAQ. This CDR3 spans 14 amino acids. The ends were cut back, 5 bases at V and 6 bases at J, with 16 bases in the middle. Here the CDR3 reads CASSVQARGAEAFF. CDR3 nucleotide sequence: TGTGCCAGCAGCGTCCAGGCGCGAGGGGCTGAAGCTTTCTTT.

As DNA, the CDR3 is TGTGCCAGCAGCTCCCGGGACGGCTCCTACGAGCAGTACTTC. Its protein is CASSSRDGSYEQYF. J is TRBJ2-7 and V is TRBV11-1, with D perhaps matching TRBD1 or TRBD2 (5 bases each). This CDR3 has 14 residues. The germline V gene has CDR1 SGHAT and CDR2 FQDESV (reference sequence). V was pared by 4 bases and J by 0 bases, with 10 bases between.

CDR3 DNA: TGTGCCAGCAGCCCTCAAAAAGGGGGTCCGCATGAGCAGTTCTTC. Translating gives CASSPQKGGPHEQFF. The chain links TRBV3-1 (or the pseudogene TRBV3-2) to TRBJ2-1, with D perhaps TRBD1 (6 bases). The CDR3 sequence is 15 residues long. The germline gives CDR1 LGHDT, CDR2 YNNKEL (reference sequence). Trimming removed 4 bases from V and 8 bases from J, with 18 bases in between.

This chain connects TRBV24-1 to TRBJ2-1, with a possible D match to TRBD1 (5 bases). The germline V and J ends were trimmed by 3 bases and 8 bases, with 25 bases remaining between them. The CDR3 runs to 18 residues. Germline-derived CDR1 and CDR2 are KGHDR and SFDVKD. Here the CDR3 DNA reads TGTGCCACCAGTGATCCCGGATCGGACATAATGGGTCCGCATGAGCAGTTCTTC. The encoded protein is CATSDPGSDIMGPHEQFF.

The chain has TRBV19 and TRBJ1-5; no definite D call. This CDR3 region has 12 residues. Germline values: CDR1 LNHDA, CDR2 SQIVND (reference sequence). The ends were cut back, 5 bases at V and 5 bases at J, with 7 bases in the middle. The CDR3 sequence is CASSYSDQPQHF. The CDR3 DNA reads TGTGCCAGTAGTTACAGTGATCAGCCCCAGCATTTT.

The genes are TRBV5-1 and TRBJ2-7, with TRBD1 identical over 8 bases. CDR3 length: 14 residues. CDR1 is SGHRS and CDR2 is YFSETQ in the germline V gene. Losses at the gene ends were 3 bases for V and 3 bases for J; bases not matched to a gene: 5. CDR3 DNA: TGCGCCAGCAGCTACAGACAGGGGCGCTACGAGCAGTACTTC. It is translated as CASSYRQGRYEQYF.

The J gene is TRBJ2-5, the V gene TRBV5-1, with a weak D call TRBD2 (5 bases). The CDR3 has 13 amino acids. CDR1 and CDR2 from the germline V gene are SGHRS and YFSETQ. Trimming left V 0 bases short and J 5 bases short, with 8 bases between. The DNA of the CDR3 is TGCGCCAGCAGCTTGGCTAGCTTGGAGACCCAGTACTTC. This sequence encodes CASSLASLETQYF.

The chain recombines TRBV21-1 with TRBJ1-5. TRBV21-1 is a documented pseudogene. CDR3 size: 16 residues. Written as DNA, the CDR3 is TGTGCCAGCACCCAAACGTGGCCCGGGAGCAATCAGCCCCAGCATTTT. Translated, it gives CASTQTWPGSNQPQHF.

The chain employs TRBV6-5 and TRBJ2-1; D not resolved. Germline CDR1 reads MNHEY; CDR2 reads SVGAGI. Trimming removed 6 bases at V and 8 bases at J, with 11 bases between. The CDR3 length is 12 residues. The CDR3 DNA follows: TGTGCCAGCAGCTATCATGGGGATGAGCAGTTCTTC. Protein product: CASSYHGDEQFF.

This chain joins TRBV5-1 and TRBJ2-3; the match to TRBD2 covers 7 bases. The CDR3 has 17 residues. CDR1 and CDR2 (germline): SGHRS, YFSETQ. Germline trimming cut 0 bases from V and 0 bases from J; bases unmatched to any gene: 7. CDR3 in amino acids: CASSLEGRERSTDTQYF. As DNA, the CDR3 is TGCGCCAGCAGCTTGGAGGGGCGGGAGAGGAGCACAGATACGCAGTATTTT.

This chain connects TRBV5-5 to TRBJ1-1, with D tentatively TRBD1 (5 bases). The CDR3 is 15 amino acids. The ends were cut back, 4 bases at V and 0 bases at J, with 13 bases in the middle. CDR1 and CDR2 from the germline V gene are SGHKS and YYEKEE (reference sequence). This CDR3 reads CASSQKTALNTEAFF. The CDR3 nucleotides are TGTGCCAGCAGCCAAAAGACAGCGTTGAACACTGAAGCTTTCTTT.

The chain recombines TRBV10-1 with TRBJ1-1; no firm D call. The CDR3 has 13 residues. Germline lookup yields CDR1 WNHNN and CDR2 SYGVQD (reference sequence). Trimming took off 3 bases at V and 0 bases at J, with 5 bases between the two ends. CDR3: CASSERLNTEAFF. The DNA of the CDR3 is TGCGCCAGCAGTGAACGGCTGAACACTGAAGCTTTCTTT.

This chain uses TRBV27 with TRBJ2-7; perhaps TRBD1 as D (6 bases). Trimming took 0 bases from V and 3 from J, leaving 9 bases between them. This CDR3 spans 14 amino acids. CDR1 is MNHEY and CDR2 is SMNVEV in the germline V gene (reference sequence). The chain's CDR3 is CASSLSPDSYEQYF. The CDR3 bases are TGTGCCAGCAGTTTATCCCCGGACAGCTACGAGCAGTACTTC.

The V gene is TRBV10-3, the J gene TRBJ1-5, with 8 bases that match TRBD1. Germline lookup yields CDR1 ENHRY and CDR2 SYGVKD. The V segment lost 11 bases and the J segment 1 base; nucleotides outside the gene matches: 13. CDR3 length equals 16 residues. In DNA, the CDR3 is TGTGCCGCGACAGGGGATCGGGGAAGGAGCAATCAGCCCCAGCATTTT. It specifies CAATGDRGRSNQPQHF.

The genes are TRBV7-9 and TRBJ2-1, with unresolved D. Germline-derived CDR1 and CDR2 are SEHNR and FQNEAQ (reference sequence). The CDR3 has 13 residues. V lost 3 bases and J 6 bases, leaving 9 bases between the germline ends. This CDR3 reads CASSFFSSNEQFF. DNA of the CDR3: TGTGCCAGCAGCTTCTTCAGTTCCAATGAGCAGTTCTTC.

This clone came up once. The chain's CDR3 is CASTGVTNYGYTF. CDR3 nucleotides: TGTGCCAGCACAGGGGTTACTAACTATGGCTACACCTTC. The rearrangement joins TRBV7-9 to TRBJ1-2; possibly TRBD1 for D (6 bases). Germline lookup yields CDR1 SEHNR and CDR2 FQNEAQ (reference sequence). This CDR3 spans 13 amino acids. V lost 7 bases and J 0 bases, leaving 9 bases between the germline ends.